One TCR beta chain is described in this entry. This clonotype was counted only a few times. Which antigen it targets is not known. Base quality data are lacking; no much larger clone is found one base away. Per the germline V gene, MNHEY is the CDR1 and SVGAGI is the CDR2. Trimming removed 4 bases from V and 6 bases from J, leaving 15 bases between the germline ends. Including cysteine and phenylalanine, the CDR3 has 15 amino acids. Just the 45-base CDR3 DNA is kept, in frame starting at base 1. Sequencing was carried out with an Illumina HiSeq 1500. TCRdb reanalyzed the raw reads on its own, using fastp at Q25 for trimming and MiXCR for clone calling, and kept in-frame beta chains. Records with the same CDR3 protein are collapsed into one entry carrying the most frequent genes and DNA. The sample records fewer than 900,000 distinct CDR3 sequences, 25% to 30% of which are singletons. About 12% of the sample comes from the top ten.

This entry is derived from a study of T cell repertoires in cytomegalovirus infection (dated by TCRdb to between 2018 and 2021). Some background on the complete study: Alongside well-studied HLA-B-restricted epitopes, the peptide stimulations were aimed at recently identified HLA-C-restricted CMV epitopes, whose presentation resists viral immunomodulation. Donor HLA type was relevant to the analysis, as public TCR beta signatures indicated carriage of CMV infection together with the matching HLA type. General study outcomes and caveats: The ex vivo response was dominated by HLA-C-restricted CMV-specific TCR beta clonotypes, and the single most frequent clonotype in two of eight donors was supplied by these HLA-C-restricted clonotypes. In both this cohort and an independent cohort of 352 donors, the cumulative frequency of public TCR beta family members distinguished carriers of CMV infection plus the relevant HLA type.

The sample's treatment or condition label, in plain terms: in vitro stimulation with specific CMV peptide epitopes to enrich CMV-specific T cells. This clonotype was obtained from a human donor in good health (CMV status not recorded). Some clones in this sample may be carry-over from other donors' samples. The input for sequencing was cultured CD8+ T cells from PBMCs, taken from culture after CMV antigen stimulation. The chain links TRBV6-5 with TRBJ2-2; the best D guess is TRBD1, with 6 bases matching. The CDR3 sequence is CASSLVGGQPGELFF. The nucleotides read TGTGCCAGCAGTTTAGTTGGAGGACAGCCCGGGGAGCTGTTTTTT.